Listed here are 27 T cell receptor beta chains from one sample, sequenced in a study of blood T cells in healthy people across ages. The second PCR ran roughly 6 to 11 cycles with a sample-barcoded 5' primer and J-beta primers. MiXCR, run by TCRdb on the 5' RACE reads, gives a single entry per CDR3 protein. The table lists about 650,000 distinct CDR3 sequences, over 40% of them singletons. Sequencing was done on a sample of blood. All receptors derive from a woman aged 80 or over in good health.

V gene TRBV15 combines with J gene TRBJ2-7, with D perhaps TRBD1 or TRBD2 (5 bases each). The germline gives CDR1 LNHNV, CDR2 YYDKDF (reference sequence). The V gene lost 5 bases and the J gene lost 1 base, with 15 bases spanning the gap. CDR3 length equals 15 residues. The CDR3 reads CATSVSPGPSYEQYF. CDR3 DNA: TGTGCCACCAGCGTAAGTCCGGGACCTTCCTACGAGCAGTACTTC.

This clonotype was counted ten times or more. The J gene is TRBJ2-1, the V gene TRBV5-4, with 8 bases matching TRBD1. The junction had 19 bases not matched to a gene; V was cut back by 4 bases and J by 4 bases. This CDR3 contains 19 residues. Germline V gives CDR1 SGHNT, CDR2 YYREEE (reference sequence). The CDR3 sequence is CASSPLGQGVIVQYNEQFF. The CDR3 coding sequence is TGTGCCAGCAGCCCGCTAGGACAGGGCGTAATCGTTCAATACAATGAGCAGTTCTTC.

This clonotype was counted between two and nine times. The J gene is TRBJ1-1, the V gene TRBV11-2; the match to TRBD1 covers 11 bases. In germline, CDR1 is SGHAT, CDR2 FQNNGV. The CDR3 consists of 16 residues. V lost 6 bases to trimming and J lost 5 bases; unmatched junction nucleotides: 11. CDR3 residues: CASRPGTGGLWTEAFF. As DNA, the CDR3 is TGTGCCAGCAGGCCCGGGACAGGGGGTTTGTGGACTGAAGCTTTCTTT.

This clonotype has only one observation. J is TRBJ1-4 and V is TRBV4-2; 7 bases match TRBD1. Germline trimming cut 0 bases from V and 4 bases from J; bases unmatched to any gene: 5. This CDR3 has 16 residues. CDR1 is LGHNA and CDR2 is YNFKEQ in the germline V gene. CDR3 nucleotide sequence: TGTGCCAGCAGCCAAGAAGAAGGGACAGTTAATGAAAAACTGTTTTTT. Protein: CASSQEEGTVNEKLFF.

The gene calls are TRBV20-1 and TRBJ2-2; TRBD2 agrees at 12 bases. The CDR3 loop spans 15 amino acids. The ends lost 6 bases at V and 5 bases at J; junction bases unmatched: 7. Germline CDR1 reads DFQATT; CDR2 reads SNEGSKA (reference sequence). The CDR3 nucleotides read TGCAGTGCCAAGACTAGCGGGGGATTTACCGGGGAGCTGTTTTTT. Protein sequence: CSAKTSGGFTGELFF.

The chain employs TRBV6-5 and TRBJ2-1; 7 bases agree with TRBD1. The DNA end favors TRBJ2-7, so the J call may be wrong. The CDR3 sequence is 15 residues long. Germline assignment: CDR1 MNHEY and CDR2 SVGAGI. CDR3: CASRVQGSSYNEQYF. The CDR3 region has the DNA TGTGCCAGCAGAGTACAGGGGAGCTCCTACAATGAGCAGTACTTC.

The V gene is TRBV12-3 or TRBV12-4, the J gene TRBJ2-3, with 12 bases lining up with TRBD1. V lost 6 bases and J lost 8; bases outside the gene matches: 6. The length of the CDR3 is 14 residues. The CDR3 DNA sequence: TGTGCCAGCAGATGGGGGGACAGGGGGCGTACGCAGTATTTT. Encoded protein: CASRWGDRGRTQYF.

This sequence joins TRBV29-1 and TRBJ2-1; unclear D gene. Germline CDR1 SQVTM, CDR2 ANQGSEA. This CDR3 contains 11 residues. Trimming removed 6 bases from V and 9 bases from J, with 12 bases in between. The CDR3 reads CSVPMGGEQFF. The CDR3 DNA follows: TGCAGCGTCCCAATGGGCGGTGAGCAGTTCTTC.

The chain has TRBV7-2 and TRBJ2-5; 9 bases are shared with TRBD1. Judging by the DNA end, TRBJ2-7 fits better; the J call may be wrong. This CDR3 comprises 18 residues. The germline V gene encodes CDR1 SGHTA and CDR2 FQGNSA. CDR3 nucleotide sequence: TGTGCCAGCAGCTTAAGTAGAGGGATACGGGACAGGGACTGCGAGCAGTACTTC. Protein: CASSLSRGIRDRDCEQYF.

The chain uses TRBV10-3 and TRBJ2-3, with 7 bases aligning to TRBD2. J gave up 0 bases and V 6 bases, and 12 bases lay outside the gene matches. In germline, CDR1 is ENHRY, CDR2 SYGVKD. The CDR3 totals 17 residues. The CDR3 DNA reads TGTGCCATCAGCGAAGCTCTCGGGGGGACTAGCACAGATACGCAGTATTTT. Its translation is CAISEALGGTSTDTQYF.

CDR3 nucleotide sequence: TGTGCCAGCAGTTGGCGGGACAGGAACTACAATGAGCAGTTCTTC. Encoded protein: CASSWRDRNYNEQFF. This sequence joins TRBV27 and TRBJ2-1; TRBD1 agrees at 8 bases. The CDR3 sequence is 15 residues long. Germline V gene data show CDR1 as MNHEY and CDR2 as SMNVEV (reference sequence). V gave up 4 bases and J gave up 3 bases; unmatched junction bases: 5.

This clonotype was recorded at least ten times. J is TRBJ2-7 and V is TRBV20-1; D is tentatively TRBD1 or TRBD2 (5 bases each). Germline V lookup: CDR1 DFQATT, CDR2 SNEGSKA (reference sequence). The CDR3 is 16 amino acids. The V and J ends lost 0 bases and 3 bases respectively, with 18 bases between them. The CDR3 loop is CSARDPREVGVYEQYF. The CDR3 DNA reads TGCAGTGCTAGAGACCCGCGCGAGGTGGGGGTCTACGAGCAGTACTTC.

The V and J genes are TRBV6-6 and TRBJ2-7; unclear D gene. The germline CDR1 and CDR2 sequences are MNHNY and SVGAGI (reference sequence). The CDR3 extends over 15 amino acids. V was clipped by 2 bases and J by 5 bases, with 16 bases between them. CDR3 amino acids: CASSYSKADLDEQYF. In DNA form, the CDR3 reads TGTGCCAGCAGTTACAGTAAGGCAGATCTCGACGAGCAGTACTTC.

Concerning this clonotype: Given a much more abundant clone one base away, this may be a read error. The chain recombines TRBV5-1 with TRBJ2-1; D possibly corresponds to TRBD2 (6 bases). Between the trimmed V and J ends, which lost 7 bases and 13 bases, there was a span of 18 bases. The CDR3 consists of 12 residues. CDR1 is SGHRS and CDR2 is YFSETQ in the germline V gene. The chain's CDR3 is CASWDSEETQFF. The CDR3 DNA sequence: TGCGCCAGCTGGGACTCCGAAGAGACCCAGTTCTTC.

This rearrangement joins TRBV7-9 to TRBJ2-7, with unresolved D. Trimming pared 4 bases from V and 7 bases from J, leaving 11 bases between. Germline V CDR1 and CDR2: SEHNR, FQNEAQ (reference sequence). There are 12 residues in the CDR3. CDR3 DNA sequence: TGTGCCAGCAGCTCCAGTCTGGTGGAGCAGTACTTC. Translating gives CASSSSLVEQYF.

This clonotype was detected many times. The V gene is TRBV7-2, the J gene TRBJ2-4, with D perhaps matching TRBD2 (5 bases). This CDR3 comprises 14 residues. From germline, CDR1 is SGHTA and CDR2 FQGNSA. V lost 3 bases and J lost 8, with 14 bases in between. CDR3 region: CASSFMPARDIQYF. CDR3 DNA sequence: TGTGCCAGCAGCTTTATGCCAGCGCGGGACATTCAGTACTTC.

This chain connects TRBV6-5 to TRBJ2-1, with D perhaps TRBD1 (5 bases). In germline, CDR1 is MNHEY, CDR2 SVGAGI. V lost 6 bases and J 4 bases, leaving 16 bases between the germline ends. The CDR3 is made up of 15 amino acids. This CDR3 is CASSSQGPRYNEQFF. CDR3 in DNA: TGTGCCAGCAGCTCGCAGGGCCCGAGGTACAATGAGCAGTTCTTC.

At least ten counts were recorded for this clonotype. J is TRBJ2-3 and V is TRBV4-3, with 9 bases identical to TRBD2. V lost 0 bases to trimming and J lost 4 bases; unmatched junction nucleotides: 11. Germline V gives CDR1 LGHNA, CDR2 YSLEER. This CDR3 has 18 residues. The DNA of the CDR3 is TGCGCCAGCAGCCAAGATTTGAGCGGGGGGCTCCTTGCAGATACGCAGTATTTT. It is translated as CASSQDLSGGLLADTQYF.

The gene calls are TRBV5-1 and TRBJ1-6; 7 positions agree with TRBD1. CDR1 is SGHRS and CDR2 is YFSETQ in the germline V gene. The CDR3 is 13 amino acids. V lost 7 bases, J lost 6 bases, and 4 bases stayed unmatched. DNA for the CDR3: TGCGCCAGCGGACAGGTACCTAATTCACCCCTCCACTTT. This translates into CASGQVPNSPLHF.

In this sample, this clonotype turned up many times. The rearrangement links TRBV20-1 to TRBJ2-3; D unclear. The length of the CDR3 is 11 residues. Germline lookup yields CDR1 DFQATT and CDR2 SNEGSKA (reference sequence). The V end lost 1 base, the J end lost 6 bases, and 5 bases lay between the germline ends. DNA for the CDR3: TGCAGTGCTAGAGGTGGTGATACGCAGTATTTT. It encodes CSARGGDTQYF.

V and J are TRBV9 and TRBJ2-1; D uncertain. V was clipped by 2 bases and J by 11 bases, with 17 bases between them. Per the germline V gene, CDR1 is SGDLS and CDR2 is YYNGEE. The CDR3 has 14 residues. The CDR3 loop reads CASSVFLGTSQQFF. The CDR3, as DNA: TGTGCCAGCAGCGTGTTTTTGGGCACCTCGCAGCAGTTCTTC.

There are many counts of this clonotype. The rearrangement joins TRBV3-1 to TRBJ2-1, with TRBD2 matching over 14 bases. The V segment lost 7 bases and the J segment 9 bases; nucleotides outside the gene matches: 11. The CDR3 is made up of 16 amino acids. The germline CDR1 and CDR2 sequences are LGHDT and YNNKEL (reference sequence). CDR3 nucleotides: TGTGCCAGCACCTGGGGACTAGCGGGAGTCGGGAGTGAGCAGTTCTTC. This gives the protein CASTWGLAGVGSEQFF.

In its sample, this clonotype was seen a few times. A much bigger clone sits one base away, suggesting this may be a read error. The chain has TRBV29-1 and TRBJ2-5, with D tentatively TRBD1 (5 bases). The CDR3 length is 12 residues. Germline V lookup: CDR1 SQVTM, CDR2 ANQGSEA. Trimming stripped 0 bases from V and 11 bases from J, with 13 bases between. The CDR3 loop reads CSVEDDSDEQYF. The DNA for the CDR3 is TGCAGCGTTGAAGACGACAGCGATGAGCAGTACTTC.

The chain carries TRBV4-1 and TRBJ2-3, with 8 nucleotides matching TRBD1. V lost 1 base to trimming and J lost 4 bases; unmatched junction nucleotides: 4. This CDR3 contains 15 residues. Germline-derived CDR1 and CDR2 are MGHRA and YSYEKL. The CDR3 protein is CASSQVSGGPDTQYF. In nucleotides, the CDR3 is TGCGCCAGCAGCCAAGTTTCAGGGGGCCCAGATACGCAGTATTTT.

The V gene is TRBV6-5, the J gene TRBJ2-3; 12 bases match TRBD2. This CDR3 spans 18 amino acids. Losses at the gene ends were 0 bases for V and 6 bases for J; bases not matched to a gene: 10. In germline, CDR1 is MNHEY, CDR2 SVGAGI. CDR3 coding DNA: TGTGCCAGCAGTTACTCCATGCCTAGCGGGGGGGTCTCGGATACGCAGTATTTT. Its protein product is CASSYSMPSGGVSDTQYF.

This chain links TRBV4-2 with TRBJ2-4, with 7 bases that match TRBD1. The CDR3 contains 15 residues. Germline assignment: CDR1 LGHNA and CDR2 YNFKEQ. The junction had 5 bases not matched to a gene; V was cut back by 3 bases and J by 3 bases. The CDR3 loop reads CASSQGWDSKNIQYF. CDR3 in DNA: TGTGCCAGCAGCCAGGGCTGGGACAGCAAAAACATTCAGTACTTC.

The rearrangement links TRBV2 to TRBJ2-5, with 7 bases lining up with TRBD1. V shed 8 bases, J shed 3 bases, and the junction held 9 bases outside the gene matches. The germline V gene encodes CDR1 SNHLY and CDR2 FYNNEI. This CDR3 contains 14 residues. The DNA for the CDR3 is TGTGCCAGCTGGGCGCTAACAGGGGAAGAGACCCAGTACTTC. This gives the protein CASWALTGEETQYF. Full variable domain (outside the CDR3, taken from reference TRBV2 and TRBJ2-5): EPEVTQTPSHQVTQMGQEVILRCVPISNHLYFYWYRQILGQKVEFLVSFYNNEISEKSEIFDDQFSVERPDGSNFTLKIRSTKLEDSAMYFCASWALTGEETQYFGPGTRLLVL.